The 5 T cell receptor beta chains below were found in one sample sequenced in a study of T cell changes during pregnancy in multiple sclerosis. Libraries were prepared by immunoSEQ multiplex PCR; TCRdb keeps only in-frame clonotypes and omits some of them. The sample consists of 35,000 to 55,000 clones, approximately 90% of them appearing once. The source was CD8+ T cells from peripheral blood mononuclear cells, collected after pregnancy. These receptors originate from a female donor in good health, enrolled as a control in a pregnancy study.

CDR3: CASGLASGGDTDTQYF. The CDR3 DNA reads as TGTGCTAGTGGTTTGGCCAGCGGGGGGGACACAGATACGCAGTATTTT. The chain is built from TRBV12-5 and TRBJ2-3, with 10 positions matching TRBD2. J was trimmed by 2 bases and V by 1 base; bases with no gene match: 3. This CDR3 spans 16 amino acids. CDR1 is LGHNT, CDR2 FRNRAP, per germline.

The V gene is TRBV7-8, the J gene TRBJ2-3, with no clear D. The CDR3 totals 16 residues. V lost 4 bases and J 0 bases, leaving 14 bases between the germline ends. CDR1 and CDR2 (germline): SGHVS, FQNEAQ. This chain's CDR3 is CASSYTLYSSTDTQYF. The DNA of the CDR3 is TGTGCCAGCAGCTATACCCTATACTCTAGCACAGATACGCAGTATTTT. Supplemented by reference TRBV7-8 and TRBJ2-3, the full variable domain reads GAGVSQSPRYKVAKRGQDVALRCDPISGHVSLFWYQQALGQGPEFLTYFQNEAQLDKSGLPSDRFFAERPEGSVSTLKIQRTQQEDSAVYLCASSYTLYSSTDTQYFGPGTRLTVL.

This clone has only one observation. The chain couples TRBV6-7 to TRBJ1-4; TRBD1 aligns across 9 bases. TRBV6-7 falls under the ORF class, with uncertain function. V gave up 2 bases and J gave up 7 bases; unmatched junction bases: 5. CDR3 length equals 15 residues. The chain's CDR3 is CASSYQGQGCEKLFF. Here the CDR3 DNA reads TGTGCCAGCAGTTACCAGGGACAGGGTTGTGAAAAACTGTTTTTT.

This clone is a singleton in its sample. This chain uses TRBV19 with TRBJ2-2, with D perhaps TRBD2 (5 bases). The ends were cut back, 7 bases at V and 3 bases at J, with 15 bases in the middle. Germline CDR1 LNHDA, CDR2 SQIVND (reference sequence). The CDR3 sequence is 15 residues long. Here the CDR3 reads CASIPSPGYTGELFF. For the CDR3, the DNA is TGTGCCAGTATCCCTAGCCCGGGGTACACCGGGGAGCTGTTTTTT. The full variable domain, completed using reference TRBV19 and TRBJ2-2, is DGGITQSPKYLFRKEGQNVTLSCEQNLNHDAMYWYRQDPGQGLRLIYYSQIVNDFQKGDIAEGYSVSREKKESFPLTVTSAQKNPTAFYLCASIPSPGYTGELFFGEGSRLTVL.

The chain combines TRBV2 with TRBJ2-2; D uncertain. Between the trimmed V and J ends, which lost 6 bases and 6 bases, there was a span of 14 bases. The germline gives CDR1 SNHLY, CDR2 FYNNEI. The CDR3 length is 14 residues. CDR3 nucleotides: TGTGCCAGCAGGCCCATCGACTCTGCCGGGGAGCTGTTTTTT. This codes for CASRPIDSAGELFF.